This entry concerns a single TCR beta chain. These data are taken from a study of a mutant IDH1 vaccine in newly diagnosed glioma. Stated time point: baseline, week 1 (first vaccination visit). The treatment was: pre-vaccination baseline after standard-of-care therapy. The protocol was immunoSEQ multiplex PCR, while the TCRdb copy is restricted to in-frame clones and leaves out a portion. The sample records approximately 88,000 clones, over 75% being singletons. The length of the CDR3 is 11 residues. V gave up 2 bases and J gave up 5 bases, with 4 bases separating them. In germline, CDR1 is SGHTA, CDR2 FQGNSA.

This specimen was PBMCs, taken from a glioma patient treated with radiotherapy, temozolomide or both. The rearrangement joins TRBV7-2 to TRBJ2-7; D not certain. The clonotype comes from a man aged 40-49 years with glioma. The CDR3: CASSLKDEQYF. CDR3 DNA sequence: TGTGCCAGCAGCTTAAAAGACGAGCAGTACTTC.